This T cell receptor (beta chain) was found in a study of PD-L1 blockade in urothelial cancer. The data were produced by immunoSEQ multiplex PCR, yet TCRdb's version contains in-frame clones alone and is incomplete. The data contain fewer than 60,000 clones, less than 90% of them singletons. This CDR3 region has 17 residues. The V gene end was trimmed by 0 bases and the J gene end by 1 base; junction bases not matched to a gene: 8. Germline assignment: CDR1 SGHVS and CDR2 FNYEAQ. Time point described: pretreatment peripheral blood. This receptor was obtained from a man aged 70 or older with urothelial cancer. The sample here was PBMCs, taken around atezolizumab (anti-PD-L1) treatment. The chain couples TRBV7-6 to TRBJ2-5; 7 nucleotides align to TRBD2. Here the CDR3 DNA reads TGTGCCAGCAGCTTAGCTTCGGGAGGAGGAGGCCAAGAGACCCAGTACTTC. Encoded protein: CASSLASGGGGQETQYF.